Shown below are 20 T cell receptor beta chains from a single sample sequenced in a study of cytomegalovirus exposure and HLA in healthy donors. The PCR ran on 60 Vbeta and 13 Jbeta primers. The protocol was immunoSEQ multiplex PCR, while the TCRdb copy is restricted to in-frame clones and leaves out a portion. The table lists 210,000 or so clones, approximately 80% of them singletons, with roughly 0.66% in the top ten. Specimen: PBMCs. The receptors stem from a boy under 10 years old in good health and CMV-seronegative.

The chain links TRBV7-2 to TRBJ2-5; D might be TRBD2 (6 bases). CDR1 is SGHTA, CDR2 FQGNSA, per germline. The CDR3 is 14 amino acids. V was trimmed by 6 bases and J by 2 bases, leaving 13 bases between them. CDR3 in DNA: TGTGCCAGCAGGCCCCCAGCGGGTCAAGAGACCCAGTACTTC. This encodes CASRPPAGQETQYF.

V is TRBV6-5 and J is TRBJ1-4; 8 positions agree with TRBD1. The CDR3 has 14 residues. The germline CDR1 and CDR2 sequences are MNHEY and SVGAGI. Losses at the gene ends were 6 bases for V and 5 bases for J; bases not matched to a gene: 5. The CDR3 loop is CASSRDRLNEKLFF. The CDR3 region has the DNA TGTGCCAGCAGCAGGGACAGGTTAAATGAAAAACTGTTTTTT.

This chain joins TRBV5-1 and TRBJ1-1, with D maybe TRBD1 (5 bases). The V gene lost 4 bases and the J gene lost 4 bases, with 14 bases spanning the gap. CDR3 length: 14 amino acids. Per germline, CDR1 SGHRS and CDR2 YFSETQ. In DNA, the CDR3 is TGCGCCAGCAGCGGGGGGGGAAGGGCCACTGAAGCTTTCTTT. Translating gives CASSGGGRATEAFF.

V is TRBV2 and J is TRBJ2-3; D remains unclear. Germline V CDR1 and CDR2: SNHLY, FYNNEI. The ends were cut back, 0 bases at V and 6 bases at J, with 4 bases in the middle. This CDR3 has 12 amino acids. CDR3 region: CASSEARDTQYF. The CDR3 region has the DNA TGTGCCAGCAGTGAAGCGCGGGATACGCAGTATTTT.

The CDR3 region has the DNA TGTGAGCGGGAGGGGGTTTTTTATGGCTACACCTTC. Its translation: CEREGVFYGYTF. This chain joins TRBV21-1 and TRBJ1-2. TRBV21-1 is labeled a pseudogene. This CDR3 comprises 12 residues.

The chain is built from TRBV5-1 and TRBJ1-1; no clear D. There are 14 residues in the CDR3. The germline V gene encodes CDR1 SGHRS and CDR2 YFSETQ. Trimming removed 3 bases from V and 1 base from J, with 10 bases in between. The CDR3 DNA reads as TGCGCCAGCAGCTGGAGGTTAGGGAACACTGAAGCTTTCTTT. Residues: CASSWRLGNTEAFF.

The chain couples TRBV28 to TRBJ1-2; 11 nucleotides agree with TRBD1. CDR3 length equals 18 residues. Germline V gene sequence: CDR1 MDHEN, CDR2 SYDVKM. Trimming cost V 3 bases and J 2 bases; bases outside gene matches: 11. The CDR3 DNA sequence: TGTGCCAGCAGTTTTTCCGGGACAGGGGGTTTTCGGAACTATGGCTACACCTTC. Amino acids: CASSFSGTGGFRNYGYTF.

The CDR3 reads CASSLSGRSYEQYF. The CDR3 DNA reads as TGTGCCAGCAGTCTCAGCGGGAGGTCCTACGAGCAGTACTTC. This chain connects TRBV14 to TRBJ2-7; 9 nucleotides agree with TRBD2. J gave up 1 base and V 6 bases, and 4 bases lay outside the gene matches. CDR3 length: 14 residues. CDR1 is SGHDN, CDR2 FVKESK, per germline.

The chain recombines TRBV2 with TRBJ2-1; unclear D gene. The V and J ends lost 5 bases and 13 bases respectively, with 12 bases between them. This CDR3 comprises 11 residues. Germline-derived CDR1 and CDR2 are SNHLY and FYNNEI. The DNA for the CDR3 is TGTGCCAGCAGTATTCAATGGGCCCAGTTCTTC. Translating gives CASSIQWAQFF.

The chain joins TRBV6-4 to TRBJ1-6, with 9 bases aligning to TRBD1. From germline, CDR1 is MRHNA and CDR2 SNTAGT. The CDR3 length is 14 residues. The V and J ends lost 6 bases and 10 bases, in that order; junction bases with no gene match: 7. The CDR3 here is CASSSTGGASPLHF. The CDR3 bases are TGTGCCAGCAGCTCGACAGGGGGTGCCTCACCCCTCCACTTT.

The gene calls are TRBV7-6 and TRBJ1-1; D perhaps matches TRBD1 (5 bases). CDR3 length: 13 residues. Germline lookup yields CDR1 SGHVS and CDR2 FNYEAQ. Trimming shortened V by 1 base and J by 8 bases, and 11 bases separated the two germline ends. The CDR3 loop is CASSLGPRTEAFF. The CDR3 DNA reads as TGTGCCAGCAGCTTAGGACCGAGGACAGAAGCTTTCTTT.

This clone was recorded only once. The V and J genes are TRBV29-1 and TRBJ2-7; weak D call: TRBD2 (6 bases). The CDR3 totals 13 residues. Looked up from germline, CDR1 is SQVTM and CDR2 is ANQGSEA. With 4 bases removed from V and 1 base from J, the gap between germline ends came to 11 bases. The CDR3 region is CSVGGRWSYEQYF. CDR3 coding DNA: TGCAGCGTTGGGGGGAGGTGGTCCTACGAGCAGTACTTC.

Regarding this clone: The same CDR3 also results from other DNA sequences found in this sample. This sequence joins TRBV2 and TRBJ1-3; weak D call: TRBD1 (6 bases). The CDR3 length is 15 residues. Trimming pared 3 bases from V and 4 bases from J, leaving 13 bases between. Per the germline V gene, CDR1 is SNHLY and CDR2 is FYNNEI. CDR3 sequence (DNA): TGTGCCAGCAGTGATACAGGGTATCAAGGAAACACCATATATTTT. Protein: CASSDTGYQGNTIYF.

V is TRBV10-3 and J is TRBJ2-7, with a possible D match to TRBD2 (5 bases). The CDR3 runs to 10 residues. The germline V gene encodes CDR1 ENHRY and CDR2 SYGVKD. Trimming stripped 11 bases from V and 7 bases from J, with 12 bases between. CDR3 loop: CAAEGKEQYF. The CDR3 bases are TGTGCCGCCGAGGGTAAGGAGCAGTACTTC.

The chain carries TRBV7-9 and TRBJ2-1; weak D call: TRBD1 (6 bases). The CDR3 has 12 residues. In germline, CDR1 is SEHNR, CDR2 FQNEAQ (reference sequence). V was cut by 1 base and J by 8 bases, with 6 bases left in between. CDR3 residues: CASSLGTDEQFF. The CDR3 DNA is TGTGCCAGCAGCTTAGGGACAGATGAGCAGTTCTTC.

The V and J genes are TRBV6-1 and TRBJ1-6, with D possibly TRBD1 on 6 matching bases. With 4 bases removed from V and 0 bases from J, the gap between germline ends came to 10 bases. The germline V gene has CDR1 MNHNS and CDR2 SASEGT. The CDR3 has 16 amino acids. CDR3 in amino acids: CASSVGTSSYNSPLHF. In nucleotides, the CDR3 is TGTGCCAGCAGTGTGGGGACAAGCTCCTATAATTCACCCCTCCACTTT.

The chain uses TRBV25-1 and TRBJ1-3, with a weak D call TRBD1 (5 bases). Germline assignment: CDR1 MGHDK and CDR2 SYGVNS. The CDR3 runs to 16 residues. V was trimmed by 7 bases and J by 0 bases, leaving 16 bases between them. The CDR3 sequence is CASTRGGRASGNTIYF. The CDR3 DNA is TGTGCCAGCACCCGGGGGGGAAGGGCCTCTGGAAACACCATATATTTT.

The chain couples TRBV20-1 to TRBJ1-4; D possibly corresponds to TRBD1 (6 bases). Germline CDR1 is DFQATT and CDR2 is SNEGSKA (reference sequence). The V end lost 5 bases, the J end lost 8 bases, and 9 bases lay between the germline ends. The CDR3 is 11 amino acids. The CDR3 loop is CSARTVEKLFF. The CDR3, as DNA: TGCAGTGCTCGGACAGTGGAAAAACTGTTTTTT.

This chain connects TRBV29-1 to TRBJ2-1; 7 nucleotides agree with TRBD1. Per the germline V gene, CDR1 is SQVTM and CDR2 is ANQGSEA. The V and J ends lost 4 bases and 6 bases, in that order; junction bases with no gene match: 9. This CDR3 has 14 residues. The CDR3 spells CSVGIRDRRNEQFF. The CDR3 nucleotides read TGCAGCGTTGGAATCCGGGACAGACGCAATGAGCAGTTCTTC.

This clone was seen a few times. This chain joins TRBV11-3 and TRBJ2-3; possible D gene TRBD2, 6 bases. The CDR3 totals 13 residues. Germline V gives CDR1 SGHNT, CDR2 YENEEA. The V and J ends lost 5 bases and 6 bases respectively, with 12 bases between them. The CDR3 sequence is CASSPGTPDTQYF. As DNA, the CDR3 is TGTGCCAGCAGCCCAGGGACTCCCGATACGCAGTATTTT.